This TCR beta chain originates from a study of blood T cell repertoires in COVID-19. Data came from immunoSEQ multiplex PCR; TCRdb stores just in-frame clones and leaves some out. The table has about 170,000 clones, 84% seen once. The germline V gene has CDR1 SGHRS and CDR2 YFSETQ. The CDR3 runs 15 residues. V shed 0 bases and J shed 0 bases, with 8 bases lying between them. The count of this clone is one. Other DNA sequences of this sample code for an identical CDR3. This chain joins TRBV5-1 and TRBJ2-3, with D tentatively TRBD2 (6 bases). The material sequenced was peripheral blood. This receptor was identified in a man aged 40-49 years who had recovered from COVID-19. The CDR3 is CASSLGGTSTDTQYF. CDR3 coding DNA: TGCGCCAGCAGCTTGGGGGGGACTAGCACAGATACGCAGTATTTT.